Below, 24 T cell receptor beta chains from the same sample are listed, as sequenced in a study of blood T cell repertoires in COVID-19. TCRdb's table, derived via immunoSEQ multiplex PCR, lists solely in-frame clones and lacks some. The sample lists some 250,000 clones; over 75% were seen once. Sequenced: peripheral blood. These receptors were collected from a human donor in a cohort sampled during active COVID-19.

This rearrangement joins TRBV2 to TRBJ2-5; perhaps TRBD2 as D (6 bases). Between the trimmed V and J ends, which lost 3 bases and 5 bases, there was a span of 10 bases. Germline V lookup: CDR1 SNHLY, CDR2 FYNNEI. The CDR3 runs to 13 residues. The chain's CDR3 is CASSETSRETQYF. In DNA, the CDR3 is TGTGCCAGCAGTGAGACTAGTCGGGAGACCCAGTACTTC.

The chain links TRBV29-1 to TRBJ1-2, with 11 bases that match TRBD1. J was trimmed by 7 bases and V by 3 bases; bases with no gene match: 4. The CDR3 runs 13 residues. Germline V gene data show CDR1 as SQVTM and CDR2 as ANQGSEA. DNA of the CDR3: TGCAGCGTTGAGGACAGGGGGCTCTCTGGCTACACCTTC. Its translation is CSVEDRGLSGYTF.

CDR3 DNA sequence: TGCAGCGTCACGCCCCGATTACAGGGTACTGAAGCTTTCTTT. Residues: CSVTPRLQGTEAFF. The J gene is TRBJ1-1, the V gene TRBV29-1; TRBD1 might be the D (6 bases). This CDR3 has 14 amino acids. Germline V lookup: CDR1 SQVTM, CDR2 ANQGSEA. Trimming shortened V by 6 bases and J by 5 bases, and 19 bases separated the two germline ends.

The rearrangement uses TRBV4-1 and TRBJ1-5; D ambiguous. The CDR3 has 14 amino acids. Trimming left V 0 bases short and J 7 bases short, with 10 bases between. Per the germline V gene, CDR1 is MGHRA and CDR2 is YSYEKL. The CDR3 sequence is CASSQDGREQPQHF. CDR3 sequence (DNA): TGCGCCAGCAGCCAAGACGGGAGAGAACAGCCCCAGCATTTT.

J is TRBJ1-2 and V is TRBV7-3; 7 positions match TRBD1. The CDR3 contains 16 residues. Germline assignment: CDR1 SGHTA and CDR2 FQGTGA. The V segment lost 5 bases and the J segment 4 bases; nucleotides outside the gene matches: 13. This chain's CDR3 is CASSPYAPTGIYGYTF. The CDR3 nucleotides are TGTGCCAGCAGCCCGTACGCCCCGACAGGGATCTATGGCTACACCTTC. Full variable domain (rest looked up from reference TRBV7-3 and TRBJ1-2): GAGVSQTPSNKVTEKGKYVELRCDPISGHTALYWYRQSLGQGPEFLIYFQGTGAADDSGLPNDRFFAVRPEGSVSTLKIQRTERGDSAVYLCASSPYAPTGIYGYTFGSGTRLTVV.

The rearrangement uses TRBV6-2 or TRBV6-3 and TRBJ2-7, with 13 bases that match TRBD2. Germline CDR1 is MNHEY and CDR2 is SVGEGT. CDR3 length equals 15 residues. The junction had 3 bases not matched to a gene; V was cut back by 5 bases and J by 2 bases. CDR3 in amino acids: CASSRTSGRTYEQYF. CDR3 DNA sequence: TGTGCCAGCAGTCGGACTAGCGGGAGAACCTACGAGCAGTACTTC.

The chain carries TRBV5-6 and TRBJ1-1, with 7 positions matching TRBD1. V lost 4 bases and J lost 5; bases outside the gene matches: 11. This CDR3 comprises 15 residues. In germline, CDR1 is SGHDT, CDR2 YYEEEE. DNA of the CDR3: TGTGCCAGCAGCCCCGAGACAGGGAAGATGACTGAAGCTTTCTTT. It specifies CASSPETGKMTEAFF.

This rearrangement joins TRBV5-6 to TRBJ2-7; 7 bases are shared with TRBD1. Germline values: CDR1 SGHDT, CDR2 YYEEEE. This CDR3 has 14 residues. The V segment lost 4 bases and the J segment 0 bases; nucleotides outside the gene matches: 4. DNA of the CDR3: TGTGCCAGCAGCCCAACAGGGGACTCCTACGAGCAGTACTTC. Protein product: CASSPTGDSYEQYF.

This chain links TRBV19 with TRBJ1-1; TRBD1 might be the D (5 bases). The CDR3 has 18 amino acids. Looked up from germline, CDR1 is LNHDA and CDR2 is SQIVND (reference sequence). V dropped 4 bases and J dropped 0 bases, with 21 bases sitting between them. CDR3: CASSTPHLGLNMNTEAFF. CDR3 DNA sequence: TGTGCCAGTAGTACCCCCCATTTGGGGCTTAACATGAACACTGAAGCTTTCTTT. Full variable domain (outside the CDR3, taken from reference TRBV19 and TRBJ1-1): DGGITQSPKYLFRKEGQNVTLSCEQNLNHDAMYWYRQDPGQGLRLIYYSQIVNDFQKGDIAEGYSVSREKKESFPLTVTSAQKNPTAFYLCASSTPHLGLNMNTEAFFGQGTRLTVV.

The chain joins TRBV28 to TRBJ1-3; the D gene is possibly TRBD1 (6 bases). V shed 6 bases and J shed 0 bases, with 18 bases lying between them. This CDR3 region has 17 residues. Germline loops: CDR1 MDHEN, CDR2 SYDVKM. The CDR3 nucleotides read TGTGCCAGCAGCTCCCTGGACAGTTTGAGCTCTGGAAACACCATATATTTT. Amino acids: CASSSLDSLSSGNTIYF.

This CDR3 is CARRGNTEAFF. The CDR3 bases are TGTGCCAGACGGGGGAACACTGAAGCTTTCTTT. The chain links TRBV2 to TRBJ1-1; D gene uncertain. The CDR3 sequence is 11 residues long. V was trimmed by 9 bases and J by 1 base, leaving 6 bases between them. Per germline, CDR1 SNHLY and CDR2 FYNNEI.

The chain's CDR3 is CASSLAHTQVRYEQYF. Here the CDR3 DNA reads TGCGCCAGCAGCTTGGCCCATACACAGGTTCGTTACGAGCAGTACTTC. The chain has TRBV5-1 and TRBJ2-7; tentatively, D is TRBD1 (5 bases). Germline-derived CDR1 and CDR2 are SGHRS and YFSETQ. The V gene lost 0 bases and the J gene lost 4 bases, with 17 bases spanning the gap. The CDR3 length is 16 residues.

The chain employs TRBV11-2 and TRBJ2-7, with TRBD1 identical over 8 bases. Germline lookup yields CDR1 SGHAT and CDR2 FQNNGV. Trimming at V came to 4 bases and at J to 2 bases, leaving 4 bases not matched to a gene. This CDR3 comprises 14 residues. This chain's CDR3 is CASSSQTGAYEQYF. The CDR3 bases are TGTGCCAGCAGCTCACAGACAGGGGCCTACGAGCAGTACTTC.

This chain connects TRBV4-1 to TRBJ1-1; D is ambiguous. V was clipped by 8 bases and J by 5 bases, with 21 bases between them. Germline V gene lookup returns CDR1 MGHRA and CDR2 YSYEKL. The CDR3 has 15 residues. CDR3 sequence (DNA): TGCGCCAGCGGAAATGTGGCGGGAGTAGGGACTGAAGCTTTCTTT. Protein sequence: CASGNVAGVGTEAFF.

The rearrangement links TRBV9 to TRBJ1-4; tentatively, D is TRBD1 (6 bases). Germline-derived CDR1 and CDR2 are SGDLS and YYNGEE. The CDR3 length is 14 residues. The V end was cut by 3 bases, the J end by 3 bases, with 9 bases between. The CDR3 DNA sequence: TGTGCCAGCAGCGGTAGGACAGCTAATGAAAAACTGTTTTTT. It encodes CASSGRTANEKLFF.

This chain joins TRBV6-7 and TRBJ2-7; 12 bases agree with TRBD2. TRBV6-7 is an ORF, with its function uncertain. V was pared by 5 bases and J by 6 bases, with 11 bases of the junction left unmatched. CDR3 length equals 16 residues. CDR3 DNA: TGTGCCAGCAGTCCCCTGGCTAGCGGGAGGGCACCCGAGCAGTACTTC. It yields the protein CASSPLASGRAPEQYF.

The rearrangement joins TRBV24-1 to TRBJ2-5; 8 bases fit TRBD1. This CDR3 region has 14 residues. The germline gives CDR1 KGHDR, CDR2 SFDVKD. Germline trimming cut 4 bases from V and 3 bases from J; bases unmatched to any gene: 3. The chain's CDR3 is CATSDPGQEETQYF. For the CDR3, the DNA is TGTGCCACCAGTGACCCGGGACAGGAAGAGACCCAGTACTTC.

The chain links TRBV28 to TRBJ2-3; D may be TRBD2 (5 bases). Germline CDR1 MDHEN, CDR2 SYDVKM. This CDR3 is built from 15 residues. Trimming cost V 10 bases and J 3 bases, with 20 bases left between them. The CDR3 region has the DNA TGTGCCATCTGTGGACTGGCGGATTCTACAGATACGCAGTATTTT. This gives the protein CAICGLADSTDTQYF.

The chain employs TRBV2 and TRBJ2-2, with TRBD1 identical over 12 bases. CDR1 and CDR2 from the germline V gene are SNHLY and FYNNEI. With 10 bases clipped from V and 3 bases from J, the junction kept 6 bases outside the gene matches. CDR3 length: 15 amino acids. The CDR3 DNA is TGTGCCATCGGGGACAGGGGGCTCGACACCGGGGAGCTGTTTTTT. Protein sequence: CAIGDRGLDTGELFF.

This chain connects TRBV6-5 to TRBJ2-7; D not certain. This CDR3 is built from 12 residues. The V gene's germline CDR1 is MNHEY and CDR2 SVGAGI. The V end was cut by 7 bases, the J end by 2 bases, with 9 bases between. The CDR3 nucleotides are TGTGCCAGCACAGGATTAACCTACGAGCAGTACTTC. It yields the protein CASTGLTYEQYF.

The chain combines TRBV28 with TRBJ2-7; possibly TRBD2 for D (5 bases). V shed 6 bases and J shed 5 bases, with 17 bases lying between them. The CDR3 consists of 14 residues. CDR1 is MDHEN and CDR2 is SYDVKM in the germline V gene. The CDR3 region is CASRVRAMINEQYF. In nucleotides, the CDR3 is TGTGCCAGCAGAGTGCGGGCTATGATAAACGAGCAGTACTTC.

V usage is TRBV3-1 (or the pseudogene TRBV3-2) and J usage is TRBJ2-7, with 11 nucleotides matching TRBD2. Germline CDR1 is LGHDT and CDR2 is YNNKEL (reference sequence). Trimming took 0 bases from V and 7 from J; bases not matched to a gene: 5. CDR3 length: 15 amino acids. The CDR3 nucleotides read TGTGCCAGCAGCCAAGATTCGGCTAGCGGGAGGGAGCAGTACTTC. Translated: CASSQDSASGREQYF.

The rearrangement uses TRBV28 and TRBJ1-5; the D gene is possibly TRBD1 (6 bases). The V end lost 3 bases, the J end lost 7 bases, and 10 bases lay between the germline ends. Per germline, CDR1 MDHEN and CDR2 SYDVKM. The CDR3 runs 13 residues. The DNA for the CDR3 is TGTGCCAGCAGTTTGGGGGCTTGGCAGCCCCAGCATTTT. Its protein is CASSLGAWQPQHF.

The chain's CDR3 is CASSPVWGDRTDTQYF. The CDR3 nucleotides are TGTGCCAGCAGCCCTGTCTGGGGGGACCGCACAGATACGCAGTATTTT. This chain uses TRBV7-9 with TRBJ2-3; possible D gene TRBD2, 6 bases. V dropped 5 bases and J dropped 1 base, with 16 bases sitting between them. This CDR3 is built from 16 residues. CDR1 is SEHNR and CDR2 is FQNEAQ in the germline V gene (reference sequence).